This record covers a single TCR beta chain. The target antigen is unknown. The V gene's germline CDR1 is SGDLS and CDR2 YYNGEE. The CDR3 loop spans 15 amino acids. V lost 4 bases and J 1 base, leaving 14 bases between the germline ends. The data stem from a study of OX40 agonist ivuxolimab in advanced cancers. The method was immunoSEQ multiplex PCR; TCRdb's version includes in-frame clones alone and lacks a portion of them. The data hold about 35,000 clones, with 70% to 85% observed a single time. Findings and limits, study-wide: Compared with others, partial responders at 0.1-3.0 mg/kg displayed clonal expansion among the lowest. CD4+ and CD8+ T cells in blood underwent clonal expansion by week 6 at 0.1 to 3.0 mg/kg.

The receptor's source is an adult with an advanced solid tumor such as melanoma, head and neck, liver or kidney cancer. The chain uses TRBV9 and TRBJ1-2; D not certain. Sequenced here: CD4+ or CD8+ T cells sorted from blood, sampled in a trial of the OX40 agonist ivuxolimab. In nucleotides, the CDR3 is TGTGCCAGCAGCATCAGCCCGAGAGGTAACTATGGCTACACCTTC. This gives the protein CASSISPRGNYGYTF. Based on the CDR3 plus reference TRBV9 and TRBJ1-2, the full variable domain is DSGVTQTPKHLITATGQRVTLRCSPRSGDLSVYWYQQSLDQGLQFLIQYYNGEERAKGNILERFSAQQFPDLHSELNLSSLELGDSALYFCASSISPRGNYGYTFGSGTRLTVV.